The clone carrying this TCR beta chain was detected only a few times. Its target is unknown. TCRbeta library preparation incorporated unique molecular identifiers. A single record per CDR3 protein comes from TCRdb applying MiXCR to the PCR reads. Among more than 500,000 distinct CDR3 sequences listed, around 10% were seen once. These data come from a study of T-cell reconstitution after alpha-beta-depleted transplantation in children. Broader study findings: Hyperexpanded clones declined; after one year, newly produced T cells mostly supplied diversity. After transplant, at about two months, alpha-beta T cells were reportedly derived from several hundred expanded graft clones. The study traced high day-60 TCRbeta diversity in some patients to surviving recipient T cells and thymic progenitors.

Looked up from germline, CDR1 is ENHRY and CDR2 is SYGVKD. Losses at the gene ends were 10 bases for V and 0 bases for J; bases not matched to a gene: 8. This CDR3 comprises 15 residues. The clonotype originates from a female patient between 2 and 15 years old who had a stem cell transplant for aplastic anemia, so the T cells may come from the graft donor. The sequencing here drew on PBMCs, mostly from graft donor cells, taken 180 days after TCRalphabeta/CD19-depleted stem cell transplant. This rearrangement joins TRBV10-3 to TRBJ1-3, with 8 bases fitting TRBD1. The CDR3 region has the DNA TGTGCCACTCTAGGACAGGGAAACTCTGGAAACACCATATATTTT. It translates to CATLGQGNSGNTIYF.